Listed below are T cell receptor beta chains from one sample, sequenced in a study of T cell responses to AZD1222 COVID-19 vaccine. Using immunoSEQ multiplex PCR, the repertoire was profiled, and TCRdb retains in-frame clones only, with some absent. The data hold tens of thousands of clones, with approximately 85% observed a single time. Source: peripheral blood, taken 28 days after the second AZD1222 dose. The receptors were gathered from an adult who received the AZD1222 COVID-19 vaccine. The CDR3 runs from the conserved cysteine through the conserved F or W. D genes are given only for firm matches. Clone size is stated in some rows and not others, as once, few, many or a class when expanded.

d_gene: -
abundance: -
v_gene: TRBV27
j_gene: TRBJ2-5
CDR3aa: CASSSGTQAQETQYF
CDR3nt: TGTGCCAGCAGTTCCGGGACTCAAGCCCAAGAGACCCAGTACTTC

d_gene: -
abundance: -
v_gene: TRBV10-3
j_gene: TRBJ1-1
CDR3aa: CAISATNTEAFF
CDR3nt: TGTGCCATCAGCGCCACGAACACTGAAGCTTTCTTT

d_gene: TRBD2
abundance: -
v_gene: TRBV30
j_gene: TRBJ2-5
CDR3aa: CAWSGLAGGPLDQETQYF
CDR3nt: TGTGCCTGGAGTGGACTAGCGGGAGGCCCGCTAGACCAAGAGACCCAGTACTTC

d_gene: TRBD2
abundance: once
v_gene: TRBV19
j_gene: TRBJ2-7
CDR3aa: CASSMARTSGTSYEQYF
CDR3nt: TGTGCCAGTAGTATGGCCCGGACTAGCGGGACCTCCTACGAGCAGTACTTC

d_gene: -
abundance: few
v_gene: TRBV29-1
j_gene: TRBJ1-2
CDR3aa: CSVGQARYGYTF
CDR3nt: TGCAGCGTTGGACAGGCAAGGTATGGCTACACCTTC

d_gene: -
abundance: -
v_gene: TRBV3-1/TRBV3-2
j_gene: TRBJ2-7
CDR3aa: CASSRTSYEQYF
CDR3nt: TGTGCCAGCAGCCGGACTTCATACGAGCAGTACTTC

d_gene: TRBD1
abundance: once
v_gene: TRBV6-5
j_gene: TRBJ1-1
CDR3aa: CASGQGASNTEAFF
CDR3nt: TGTGCCAGCGGACAGGGGGCATCGAACACTGAAGCTTTCTTT

d_gene: -
abundance: -
v_gene: TRBV11-2
j_gene: TRBJ2-7
CDR3aa: CASSLPGASSYEQYF
CDR3nt: TGTGCCAGCAGCTTACCGGGAGCATCCTCCTACGAGCAGTACTTC

d_gene: TRBD1
abundance: -
v_gene: TRBV10-2
j_gene: TRBJ2-6
CDR3aa: CASSDTGTGTSGANVLTF
CDR3nt: TGCGCCAGCAGTGATACCGGGACAGGTACCTCTGGGGCCAACGTCCTGACTTTC

d_gene: TRBD2
abundance: once
v_gene: TRBV10-3
j_gene: TRBJ2-7
CDR3aa: CAIWTSGRVEQYF
CDR3nt: TGTGCCATCTGGACTAGCGGGAGGGTCGAGCAGTACTTC

d_gene: -
abundance: -
v_gene: TRBV4-1
j_gene: TRBJ2-7
CDR3aa: CASSQDTVLGRYEQYF
CDR3nt: TGCGCCAGCAGCCAAGATACCGTGCTGGGGCGGTACGAGCAGTACTTC

d_gene: -
abundance: -
v_gene: TRBV20-1
j_gene: TRBJ2-7
CDR3aa: CSASRTLYEQYF
CDR3nt: TGCAGTGCTAGTAGGACGCTTTACGAGCAGTACTTC

d_gene: -
abundance: -
v_gene: TRBV30
j_gene: TRBJ1-5
CDR3aa: CAWDPGHPDQPQHF
CDR3nt: TGTGCCTGGGACCCGGGACACCCTGATCAGCCCCAGCATTTT

d_gene: -
abundance: -
v_gene: TRBV19
j_gene: TRBJ2-6
CDR3aa: CASSFSIFSGANVLTF
CDR3nt: TGTGCCAGTAGTTTTTCCATCTTCTCTGGGGCCAACGTCCTGACTTTC